Listed below are T cell receptor beta chains from one sample, sequenced in a study of technical replicates of blood from four donors. The method was immunoSEQ multiplex PCR; TCRdb's version includes in-frame clones alone and lacks a portion of them. The repertoire holds some 66,000 clones, with 88% as singletons. Sequenced sample: PBMCs. The receptors come from a human donor in good health. Some clones in this sample may be carry-over from other donors' samples. Both conserved end residues are part of each CDR3. Fields, in order: V gene, D gene, J gene, clone size, CDR3 DNA, CDR3 protein. D genes are given only for firm matches. Size values are once, few and many counts, or a class for expanded clones, and some rows have none.

>TRBV4-1|-|TRBJ2-1|-
TGCGCCAGCAGCCAAGGTCCGAGCTCCTACAATGAGCAGTTCTTC
CASSQGPSSYNEQFF
>TRBV7-3|TRBD2|TRBJ2-1|-
TGTGCCAGCAGCTTAAATATCGGGGGGGCAAATGAGCAGTTCTTC
CASSLNIGGANEQFF
>TRBV7-9|-|TRBJ1-5|-
TGTGCCAGCGCGGGTGGCAGCCAGCCCCAGCATTTT
CASAGGSQPQHF
>TRBV7-2|-|TRBJ2-1|-
TGTGCCAGCAGCCCGAACTCCTTCAATGAGCAGTTCTTC
CASSPNSFNEQFF
>TRBV6-5|-|TRBJ1-1|-
TGTGCCAGCAGTTACCGTGTCGGGGACACAGCTTTCTTT
CASSYRVGDTAFF
>TRBV4-2|TRBD2|TRBJ2-1|once
TGTGCCAGCAGCCAAGGGACTAGCGGGGGGCCGAGCTCCTACAATGAGCAGTTCTTC
CASSQGTSGGPSSYNEQFF
>TRBV27|TRBD2|TRBJ2-1|-
TGTGCCAGCAGTTTACTACTGGGGGGGTCCTACAATGAGCAGTTCTTC
CASSLLLGGSYNEQFF
>TRBV7-2|-|TRBJ2-5|-
TGTGCCAGCAGCTTAGAGGTCGGGAACCAAGAGACCCAGTACTTC
CASSLEVGNQETQYF
>TRBV6-1|-|TRBJ2-7|-
TGTGCCAGCAGTGAACAGGGGAACCGGGGCCACGAGCAGTACTTC
CASSEQGNRGHEQYF
>TRBV21-1|-|TRBJ2-7|once
TGTGCCAGCAGCTATAGACAGGGGGCCTCCTACGAGCAGTACTTC
CASSYRQGASYEQYF
>TRBV18|-|TRBJ1-5|-
TGTGCCAGCTCACCTGATGCGGATCAGCCCCAGCATTTT
CASSPDADQPQHF
>TRBV5-1|TRBD1|TRBJ1-4|-
TGCGCCAGCAGCTTGGAAGGGGGCCTAAGCAATGAAAAACTGTTTTTT
CASSLEGGLSNEKLFF
>TRBV18|-|TRBJ1-6|-
TGTGCCAGCTCACCACCGACACAAAACCACTCACCCCTCCACTTT
CASSPPTQNHSPLHF
>TRBV6-1|-|TRBJ2-3|few
TGTGCCAGCAGTGCGGACGGGGGTGGTACAGATACGCAGTATTTT
CASSADGGGTDTQYF
>TRBV7-6|TRBD1|TRBJ1-1|-
TGTGCCAGCAGCCCATCACAGGGGTTGAACACTGAAGCTTTCTTT
CASSPSQGLNTEAFF
>TRBV4-3|-|TRBJ1-3|-
TGCGCCAGCAGCCAAGATCGGAGTCTCTCTGGAAACACCATATATTTT
CASSQDRSLSGNTIYF
>TRBV19|-|TRBJ2-7|-
TGTGCCAGTAGTTCCCCGGGACTCTCTACCTACGAGCAGTACTTC
CASSSPGLSTYEQYF